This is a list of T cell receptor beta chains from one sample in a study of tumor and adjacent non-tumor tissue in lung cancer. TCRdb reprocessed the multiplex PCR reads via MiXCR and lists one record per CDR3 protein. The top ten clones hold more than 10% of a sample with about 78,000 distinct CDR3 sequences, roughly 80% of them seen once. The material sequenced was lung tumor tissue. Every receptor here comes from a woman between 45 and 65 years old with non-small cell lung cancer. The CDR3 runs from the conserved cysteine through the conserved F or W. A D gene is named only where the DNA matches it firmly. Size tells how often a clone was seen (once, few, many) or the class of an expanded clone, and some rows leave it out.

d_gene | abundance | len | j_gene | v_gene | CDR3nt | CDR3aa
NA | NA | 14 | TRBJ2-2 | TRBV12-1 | TGTGCCAGAATCGATAGATATCCGACCGGGGAGCTGTTTTTT | CARIDRYPTGELFF
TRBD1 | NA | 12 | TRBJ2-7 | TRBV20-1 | TGCAGTGCTGGCCAGGGGGCGAAGGATCAGTACTTC | CSAGQGAKDQYF
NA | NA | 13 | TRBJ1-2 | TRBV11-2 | TGTGCCAACAGCATAGCTCTGGGGACCGGCTACATCTTC | CANSIALGTGYIF
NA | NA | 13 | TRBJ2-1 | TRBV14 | TGTGCCAACAGCCTCTCACTAATCGGAGAGCAGTTCTTC | CANSLSLIGEQFF
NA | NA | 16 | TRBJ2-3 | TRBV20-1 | TGCAGTGCAGAAGGGATCGGCTTGTGGACCACAGATACACAGTATTTT | CSAEGIGLWTTDTQYF
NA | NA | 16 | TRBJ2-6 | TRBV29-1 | TGCAGCGCTTGGGCCCTCGGGACCTCTGTGGCCAACCTCCTGACTTTC | CSAWALGTSVANLLTF
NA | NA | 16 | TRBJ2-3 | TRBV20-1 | TGCAGTGCTATACCCCTCGGGATCTTAAGTAATCAGCCCCAGTATTTT | CSAIPLGILSNQPQYF
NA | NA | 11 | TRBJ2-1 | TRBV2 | TGTGCTAGCACCGGCAACAATGAGCAGTTCTTC | CASTGNNEQFF
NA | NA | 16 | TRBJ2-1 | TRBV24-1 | TGTGCCAGCAATGAGGCCAGCAGCAGATCCTACAATGAGCAGTTCTTC | CASNEASSRSYNEQFF
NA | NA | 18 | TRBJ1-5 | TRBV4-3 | TGCGCCAGCATCCAAGAGATAGGCGCAGGAGGGAGCAATCAGTCCCAGCATTTT | CASIQEIGAGGSNQSQHF
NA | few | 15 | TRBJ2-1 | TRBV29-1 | TGCAGCGTTGAAGTTGGCGAGAGGGCCAAGAATGAGGAATTCTTC | CSVEVGERAKNEEFF
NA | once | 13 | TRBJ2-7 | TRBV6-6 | TGTCCCAGCAGTTACTCGCCTTGGAGCGAGCAATACTTC | CPSSYSPWSEQYF
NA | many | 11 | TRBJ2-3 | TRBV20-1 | TGCAGTGTGAGGCGGGATCCTACGCAGTATTTT | CSVRRDPTQYF
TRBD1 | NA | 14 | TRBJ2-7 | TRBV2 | TGTGCCAACAGTGTACAGGGGTACGGTTTCGAGCAGTACTTC | CANSVQGYGFEQYF